The clone carrying this T cell receptor (beta chain) counts as medium-sized. This sample is drawn from a study of neurological immune-mediated disorders. TCRdb reanalysed the 5' RACE reads using MiXCR and keeps one entry per CDR3 protein. The sample has about 120,000 distinct CDR3 sequences, roughly 3.2% seen once. V lost 2 bases and J lost 4, with 9 bases in between. This CDR3 is built from 13 residues. The germline V gene has CDR1 SGHRS and CDR2 YFSETQ. The V and J genes are TRBV5-1 and TRBJ1-1; a weak D match, TRBD1 (6 bases). The sample was PBMCs. This clonotype was obtained from a woman younger than 45 with multiple sclerosis. The chain's CDR3 is CASSLGGGTEAFF. The CDR3 DNA follows: TGCGCCAGCAGCTTAGGGGGGGGCACTGAAGCTTTCTTT.